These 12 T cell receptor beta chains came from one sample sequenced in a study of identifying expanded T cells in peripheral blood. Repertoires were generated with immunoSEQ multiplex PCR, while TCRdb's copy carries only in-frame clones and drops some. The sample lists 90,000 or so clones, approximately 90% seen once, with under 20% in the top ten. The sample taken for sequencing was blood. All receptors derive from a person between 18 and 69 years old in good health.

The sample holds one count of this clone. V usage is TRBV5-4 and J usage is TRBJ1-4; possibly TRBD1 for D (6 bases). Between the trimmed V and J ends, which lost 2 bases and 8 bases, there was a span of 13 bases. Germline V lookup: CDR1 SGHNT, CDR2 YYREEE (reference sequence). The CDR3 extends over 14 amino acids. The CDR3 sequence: CASSFDRTGEKLFF. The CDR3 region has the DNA TGTGCCAGCAGCTTTGACAGGACGGGAGAAAAACTGTTTTTT. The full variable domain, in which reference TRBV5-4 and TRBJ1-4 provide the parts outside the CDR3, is ETGVTQSPTHLIKTRGQQVTLRCSSQSGHNTVSWYQQALGQGPQFIFQYYREEENGRGNFPPRFSGLQFPNYSSELNVNALELDDSALYLCASSFDRTGEKLFFGSGTQLSVL.

CDR3: CASRFFRGLHYNSPLHF. In DNA form, the CDR3 reads TGTGCCAGCAGATTTTTCCGGGGGCTTCATTATAATTCACCCCTCCACTTT. The V and J genes are TRBV7-2 and TRBJ1-6, with D perhaps TRBD1 (6 bases). The CDR3 loop spans 17 amino acids. With 6 bases removed from V and 4 bases from J, the gap between germline ends came to 19 bases. Germline values: CDR1 SGHTA, CDR2 FQGNSA.

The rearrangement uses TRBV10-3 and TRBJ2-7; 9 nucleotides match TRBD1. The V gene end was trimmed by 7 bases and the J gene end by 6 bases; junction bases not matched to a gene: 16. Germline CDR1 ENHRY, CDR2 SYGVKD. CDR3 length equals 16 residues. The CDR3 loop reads CAIKDHEGTGWSEQYF. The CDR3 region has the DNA TGTGCCATCAAAGATCACGAAGGGACAGGGTGGTCCGAGCAGTACTTC.

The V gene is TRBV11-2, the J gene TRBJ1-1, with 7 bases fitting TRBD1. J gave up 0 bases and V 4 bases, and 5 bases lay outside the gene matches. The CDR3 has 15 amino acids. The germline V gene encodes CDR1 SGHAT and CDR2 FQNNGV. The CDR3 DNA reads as TGTGCCAGCAGCTCTGGGACAGCTATGAACACTGAAGCTTTCTTT. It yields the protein CASSSGTAMNTEAFF.

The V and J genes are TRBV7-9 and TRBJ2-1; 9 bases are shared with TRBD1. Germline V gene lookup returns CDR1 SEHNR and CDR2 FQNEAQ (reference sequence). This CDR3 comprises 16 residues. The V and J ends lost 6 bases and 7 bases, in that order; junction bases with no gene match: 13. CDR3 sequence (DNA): TGTGCCAGCAGACCGCTCCGGGACAGGGTAACGAATGAGCAGTTCTTC. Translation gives CASRPLRDRVTNEQFF. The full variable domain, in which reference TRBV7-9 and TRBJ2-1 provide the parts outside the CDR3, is DTGVSQNPRHKITKRGQNVTFRCDPISEHNRLYWYRQTLGQGPEFLTYFQNEAQLEKSRLLSDRFSAERPKGSFSTLEIQRTEQGDSAMYLCASRPLRDRVTNEQFFGPGTRLTVL.

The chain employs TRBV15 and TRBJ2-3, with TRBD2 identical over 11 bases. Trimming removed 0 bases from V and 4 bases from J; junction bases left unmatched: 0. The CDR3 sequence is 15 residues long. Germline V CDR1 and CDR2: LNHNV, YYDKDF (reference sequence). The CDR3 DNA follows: TGTGCCACCAGCAGAGATAGCGGGGGGGCAGATACGCAGTATTTT. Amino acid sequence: CATSRDSGGADTQYF.

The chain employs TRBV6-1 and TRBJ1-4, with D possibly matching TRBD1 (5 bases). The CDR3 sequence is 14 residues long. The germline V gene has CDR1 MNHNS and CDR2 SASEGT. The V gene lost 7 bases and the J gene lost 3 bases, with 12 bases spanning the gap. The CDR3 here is CASTPRDPNEKLFF. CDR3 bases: TGTGCCAGCACCCCGAGGGACCCTAATGAAAAACTGTTTTTT.

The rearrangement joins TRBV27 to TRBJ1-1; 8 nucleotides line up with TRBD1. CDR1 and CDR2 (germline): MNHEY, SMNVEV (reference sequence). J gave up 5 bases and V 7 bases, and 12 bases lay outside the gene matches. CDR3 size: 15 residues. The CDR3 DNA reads TGTGCCAGCACTACGATAGGACAGGGTGGGACTGAAGCTTTCTTT. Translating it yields CASTTIGQGGTEAFF.

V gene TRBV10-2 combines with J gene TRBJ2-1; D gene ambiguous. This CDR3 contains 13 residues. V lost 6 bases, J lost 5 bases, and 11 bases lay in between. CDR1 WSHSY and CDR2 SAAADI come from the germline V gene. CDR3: CASRTPLNNEQFF. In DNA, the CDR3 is TGCGCCAGCAGGACCCCACTTAACAATGAGCAGTTCTTC.

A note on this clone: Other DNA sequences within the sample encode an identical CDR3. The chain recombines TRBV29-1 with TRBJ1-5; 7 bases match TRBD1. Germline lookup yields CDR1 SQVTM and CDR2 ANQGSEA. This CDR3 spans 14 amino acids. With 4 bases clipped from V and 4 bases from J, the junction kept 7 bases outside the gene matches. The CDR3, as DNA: TGCAGCGTTGTAGGGGGCGACGGGAATCAGCCCCAGCATTTT. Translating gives CSVVGGDGNQPQHF.

This chain's CDR3 is CASSLAGEYEQYF. The CDR3 DNA follows: TGTGCCAGCAGCTTGGCAGGAGAGTACGAGCAGTACTTC. V usage is TRBV7-2 and J usage is TRBJ2-7; D is undetermined. Trimming shortened V by 3 bases and J by 4 bases, and 10 bases separated the two germline ends. The CDR3 has 13 amino acids. Germline lookup yields CDR1 SGHTA and CDR2 FQGNSA.

This CDR3 reads CASSEDRGAGNTIYF. As DNA, the CDR3 is TGTGCCAGCAGTGAAGACAGGGGCGCTGGAAACACCATATATTTT. The V call is TRBV6-1, the J call TRBJ1-3, with TRBD1 identical over 7 bases. V dropped 1 base and J dropped 2; count of bases not matched to a gene: 2. This CDR3 contains 15 residues. CDR1 and CDR2 from the germline V gene are MNHNS and SASEGT.